The 11 T cell receptor beta chains given below trace back to one sample, sequenced in a study of cytomegalovirus exposure and HLA in healthy donors. This PCR relied on a set of 60 Vbeta primers and 13 Jbeta primers. The table came from immunoSEQ multiplex PCR; TCRdb's copy has only in-frame clones and leaves some out. The data hold tens of thousands of clones, with roughly 84% observed a single time. The source material was PBMCs. These receptors were obtained from a man between 70 and 80 years old in good health and CMV-seropositive.

This clone has a single count. The CDR3 sequence is CASSLALAGDNYGYTF. The CDR3 DNA is TGTGCCAGCAGCTTAGCGCTGGCAGGGGACAACTATGGCTACACCTTC. The chain couples TRBV7-8 to TRBJ1-2, with D perhaps matching TRBD1 (6 bases). Germline CDR1 SGHVS, CDR2 FQNEAQ. The CDR3 has 16 residues. V gave up 0 bases and J gave up 2 bases, with 13 bases separating them.

This sequence joins TRBV5-4 and TRBJ1-2, with 10 bases that match TRBD1. With V trimmed by 3 bases and J by 3 bases, 11 bases remained unmatched. CDR3 length equals 17 residues. Germline CDR1 and CDR2: SGHNT and YYREEE (reference sequence). The CDR3 bases are TGTGCCAGCAGCTCTGGGATAGCGGGACAGGGGCACTATGGCTACACCTTC. Its protein is CASSSGIAGQGHYGYTF.

The chain recombines TRBV7-3 with TRBJ2-2; D is unresolved. Germline values: CDR1 SGHTA, CDR2 FQGTGA. This CDR3 spans 13 amino acids. Trimming took 1 base from V and 4 from J, leaving 4 bases between them. Here the CDR3 reads CASSLRPTGELFF. DNA of the CDR3: TGTGCCAGCAGCTTAAGGCCCACCGGGGAGCTGTTTTTT. The full variable domain, completed using reference TRBV7-3 and TRBJ2-2, is GAGVSQTPSNKVTEKGKYVELRCDPISGHTALYWYRQSLGQGPEFLIYFQGTGAADDSGLPNDRFFAVRPEGSVSTLKIQRTERGDSAVYLCASSLRPTGELFFGEGSRLTVL.

This clone has a single count. The chain recombines TRBV12-5 with TRBJ2-7; 8 bases fit TRBD2. J lost 4 bases, V lost 9 bases, and 11 bases had no gene match. Germline CDR1 LGHNT, CDR2 FRNRAP. CDR3 length equals 14 residues. The DNA of the CDR3 is TGTGCTAGCGCCCCGGGGGGGCCTTTTTACGAGCAGTACTTC. Amino acids: CASAPGGPFYEQYF. Looking up the rest from reference TRBV12-5 and TRBJ2-7 gives the full variable domain: DARVTQTPRHKVTEMGQEVTMRCQPILGHNTVFWYRQTMMQGLELLAYFRNRAPLDDSGMPKDRFSAEMPDATLATLKIQPSEPRDSAVYFCASAPGGPFYEQYFGPGTRLTVT.

A few counts support this clone. V and J are TRBV10-1 and TRBJ2-7; 7 bases are shared with TRBD1. Germline V gives CDR1 WNHNN, CDR2 SYGVQD (reference sequence). Losses at the gene ends were 4 bases for V and 0 bases for J; bases not matched to a gene: 3. The CDR3 extends over 14 amino acids. The CDR3 coding sequence is TGCGCCAGCAGTGCCGGGACAGCCTCCTACGAGCAGTACTTC. Translation: CASSAGTASYEQYF.

The count of this clone is one. The V gene is TRBV7-3, the J gene TRBJ2-2; possible D gene TRBD1, 7 bases. CDR1 is SGHTA and CDR2 is FQGTGA in the germline V gene. Trimming removed 6 bases from V and 5 bases from J, with 13 bases in between. The CDR3 totals 14 residues. The DNA for the CDR3 is TGTGCCAGCAGTCCAGGGGGGATAACCGGGGAGCTGTTTTTT. Its protein is CASSPGGITGELFF.

This sequence joins TRBV27 and TRBJ1-5; D gene unclear. The CDR3 length is 13 residues. V gave up 2 bases and J gave up 5 bases, with 7 bases separating them. Germline V lookup: CDR1 MNHEY, CDR2 SMNVEV (reference sequence). This CDR3 is CASSLRGHQPQHF. Written as DNA, the CDR3 is TGTGCCAGCAGTTTAAGAGGGCATCAGCCCCAGCATTTT.

The chain recombines TRBV7-3 with TRBJ2-5, with TRBD2 identical over 8 bases. Germline values: CDR1 SGHTA, CDR2 FQGTGA. Unmatched junction bases numbered 5, after V lost 5 bases and J lost 3 bases. This CDR3 spans 14 amino acids. CDR3 sequence reads: CASSTGGAEETQYF. DNA for the CDR3: TGTGCCAGCAGCACCGGGGGGGCCGAAGAGACCCAGTACTTC.

CDR3 coding DNA: TGTGCCAGCAGCTTATTGACAGGGGCCTACGAGCAGTACTTC. Protein product: CASSLLTGAYEQYF. This chain links TRBV7-2 with TRBJ2-7; 8 bases are a match to TRBD1. The CDR3 is 14 residues long. The junction had 2 bases not matched to a gene; V was cut back by 2 bases and J by 2 bases. CDR1 and CDR2 from the germline V gene are SGHTA and FQGNSA.

The chain has TRBV6-1 and TRBJ2-2; 7 bases agree with TRBD1. The CDR3 is 14 residues long. Germline CDR1 reads MNHNS; CDR2 reads SASEGT. V gave up 8 bases and J gave up 3 bases; unmatched junction bases: 6. In DNA form, the CDR3 reads TGTGCCAGCGGGTCAGGGGGTGACACCGGGGAGCTGTTTTTT. Protein: CASGSGGDTGELFF.

This chain connects TRBV4-1 to TRBJ1-5, with D possibly TRBD1 on 5 matching bases. This CDR3 region has 15 residues. Trimming cost V 0 bases and J 4 bases, with 10 bases left between them. The germline V gene encodes CDR1 MGHRA and CDR2 YSYEKL. The CDR3 region has the DNA TGCGCCAGCAGCCAAGATCCACAGGCGAATCAGCCCCAGCATTTT. It translates to CASSQDPQANQPQHF.